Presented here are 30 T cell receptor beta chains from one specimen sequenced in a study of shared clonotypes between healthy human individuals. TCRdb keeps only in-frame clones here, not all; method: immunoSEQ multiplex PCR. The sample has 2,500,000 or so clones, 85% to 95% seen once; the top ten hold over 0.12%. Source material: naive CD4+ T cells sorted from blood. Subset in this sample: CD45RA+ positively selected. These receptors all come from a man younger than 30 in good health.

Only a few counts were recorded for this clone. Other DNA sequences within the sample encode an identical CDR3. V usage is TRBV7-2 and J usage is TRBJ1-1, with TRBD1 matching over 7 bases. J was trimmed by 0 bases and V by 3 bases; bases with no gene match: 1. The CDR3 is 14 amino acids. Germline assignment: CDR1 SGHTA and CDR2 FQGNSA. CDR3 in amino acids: CASSFGTVNTEAFF. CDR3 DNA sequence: TGTGCCAGCAGCTTTGGGACAGTGAACACTGAAGCTTTCTTT.

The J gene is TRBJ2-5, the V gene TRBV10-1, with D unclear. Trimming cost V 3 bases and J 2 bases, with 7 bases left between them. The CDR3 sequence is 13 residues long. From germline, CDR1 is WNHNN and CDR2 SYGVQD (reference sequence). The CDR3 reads CASSDAGQETQYF. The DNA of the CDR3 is TGCGCCAGCAGTGATGCAGGTCAAGAGACCCAGTACTTC.

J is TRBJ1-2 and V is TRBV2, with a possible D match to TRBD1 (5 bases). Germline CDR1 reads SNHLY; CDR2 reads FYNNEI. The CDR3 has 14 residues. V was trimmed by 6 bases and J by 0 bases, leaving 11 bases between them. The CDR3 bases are TGTGCCAGCAGCCGCCAGGGACCTAACTATGGCTACACCTTC. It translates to CASSRQGPNYGYTF.

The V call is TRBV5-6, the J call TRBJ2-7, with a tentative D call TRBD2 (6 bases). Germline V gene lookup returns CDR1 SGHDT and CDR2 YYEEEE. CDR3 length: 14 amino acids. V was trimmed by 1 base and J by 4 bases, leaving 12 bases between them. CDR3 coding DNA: TGTGCCAGCAGCTTGTTGGAGGGGAGGTACGAGCAGTACTTC. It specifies CASSLLEGRYEQYF. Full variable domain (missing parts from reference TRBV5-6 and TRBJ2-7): DAGVTQSPTHLIKTRGQQVTLRCSPKSGHDTVSWYQQALGQGPQFIFQYYEEEERQRGNFPDRFSGHQFPNYSSELNVNALLLGDSALYLCASSLLEGRYEQYFGPGTRLTVT.

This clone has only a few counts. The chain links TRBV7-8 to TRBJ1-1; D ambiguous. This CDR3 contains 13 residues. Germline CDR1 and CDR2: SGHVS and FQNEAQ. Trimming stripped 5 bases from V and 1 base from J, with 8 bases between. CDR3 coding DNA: TGTGCCAGCAGCCCCCCAAAGAACACTGAAGCTTTCTTT. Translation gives CASSPPKNTEAFF.

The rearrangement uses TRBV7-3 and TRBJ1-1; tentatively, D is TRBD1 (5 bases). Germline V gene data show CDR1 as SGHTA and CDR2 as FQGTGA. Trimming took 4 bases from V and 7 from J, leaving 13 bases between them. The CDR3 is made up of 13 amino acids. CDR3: CASSSQGASEAFF. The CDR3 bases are TGTGCCAGCAGCTCCCAGGGCGCGAGTGAAGCTTTCTTT.

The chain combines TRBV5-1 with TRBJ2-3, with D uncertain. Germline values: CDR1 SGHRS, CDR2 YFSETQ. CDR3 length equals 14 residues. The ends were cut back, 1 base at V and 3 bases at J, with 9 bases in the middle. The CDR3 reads CASSLTVPTDTQYF. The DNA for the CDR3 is TGCGCCAGCAGCTTGACAGTCCCTACAGATACGCAGTATTTT.

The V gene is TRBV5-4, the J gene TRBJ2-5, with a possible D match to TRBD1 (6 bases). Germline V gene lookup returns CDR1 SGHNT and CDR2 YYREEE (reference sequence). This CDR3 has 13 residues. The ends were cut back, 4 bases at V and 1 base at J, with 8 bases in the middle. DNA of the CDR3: TGTGCCAGCAGCGGGGGCCTCCAAGAGACCCAGTACTTC. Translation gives CASSGGLQETQYF.

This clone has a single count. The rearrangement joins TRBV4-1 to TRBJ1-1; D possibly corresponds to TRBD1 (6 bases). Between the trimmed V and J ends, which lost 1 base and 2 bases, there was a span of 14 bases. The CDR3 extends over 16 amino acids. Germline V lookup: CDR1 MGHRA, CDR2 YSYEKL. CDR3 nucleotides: TGCGCCAGCAGCCAAGCCTTGCTGGGGGCTAACACTGAAGCTTTCTTT. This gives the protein CASSQALLGANTEAFF.

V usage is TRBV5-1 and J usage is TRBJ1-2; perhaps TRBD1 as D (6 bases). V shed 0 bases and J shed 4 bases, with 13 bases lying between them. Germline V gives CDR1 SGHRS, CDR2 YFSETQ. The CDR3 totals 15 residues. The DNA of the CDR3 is TGCGCCAGCAGCTTGGCCGGGGGCGGGGGCTATGGCTACACCTTC. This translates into CASSLAGGGGYGYTF.

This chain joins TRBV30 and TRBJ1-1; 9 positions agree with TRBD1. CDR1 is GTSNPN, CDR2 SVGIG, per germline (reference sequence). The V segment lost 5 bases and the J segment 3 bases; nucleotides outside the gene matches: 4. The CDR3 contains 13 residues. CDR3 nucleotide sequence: TGTGCCTGGGACAGGGGGGGTGACACTGAAGCTTTCTTT. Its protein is CAWDRGGDTEAFF.

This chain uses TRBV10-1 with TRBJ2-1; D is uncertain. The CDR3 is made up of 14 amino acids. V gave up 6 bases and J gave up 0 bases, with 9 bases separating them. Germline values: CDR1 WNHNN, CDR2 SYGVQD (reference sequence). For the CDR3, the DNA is TGCGCCAGCAGCGGGTCCAGCTCCTACAATGAGCAGTTCTTC. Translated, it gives CASSGSSSYNEQFF.

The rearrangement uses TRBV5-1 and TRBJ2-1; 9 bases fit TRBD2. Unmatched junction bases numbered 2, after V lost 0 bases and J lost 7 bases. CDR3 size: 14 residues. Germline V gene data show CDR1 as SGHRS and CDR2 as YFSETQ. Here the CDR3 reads CASSLVSGSNEQFF. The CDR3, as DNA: TGCGCCAGCAGCTTGGTTAGCGGGAGTAATGAGCAGTTCTTC.

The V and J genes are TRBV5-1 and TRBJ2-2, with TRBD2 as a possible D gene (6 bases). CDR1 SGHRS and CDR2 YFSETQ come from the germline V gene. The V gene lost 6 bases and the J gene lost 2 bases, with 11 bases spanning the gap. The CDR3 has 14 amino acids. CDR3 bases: TGCGCCAGCAACGTGGAGGGAAACACCGGGGAGCTGTTTTTT. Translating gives CASNVEGNTGELFF.

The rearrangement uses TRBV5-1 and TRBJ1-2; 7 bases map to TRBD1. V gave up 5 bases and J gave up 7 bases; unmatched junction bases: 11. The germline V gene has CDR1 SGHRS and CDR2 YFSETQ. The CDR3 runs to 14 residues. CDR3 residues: CASRETGSQGGYTF. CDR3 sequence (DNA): TGCGCCAGCAGGGAGACAGGGTCACAAGGTGGCTACACCTTC.

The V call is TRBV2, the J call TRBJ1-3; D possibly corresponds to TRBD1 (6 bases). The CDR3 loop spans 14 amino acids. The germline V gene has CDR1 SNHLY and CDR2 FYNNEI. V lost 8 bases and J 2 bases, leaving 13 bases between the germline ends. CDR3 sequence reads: CASLLGQPGNTIYF. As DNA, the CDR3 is TGTGCCAGCTTACTCGGACAGCCTGGAAACACCATATATTTT.

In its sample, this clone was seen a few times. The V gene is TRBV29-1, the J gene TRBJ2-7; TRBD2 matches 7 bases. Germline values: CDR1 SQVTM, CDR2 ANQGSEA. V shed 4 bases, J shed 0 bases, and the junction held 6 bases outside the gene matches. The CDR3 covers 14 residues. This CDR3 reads CSVGRRGSSYEQYF. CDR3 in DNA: TGCAGCGTTGGACGTCGCGGGAGCTCCTACGAGCAGTACTTC.

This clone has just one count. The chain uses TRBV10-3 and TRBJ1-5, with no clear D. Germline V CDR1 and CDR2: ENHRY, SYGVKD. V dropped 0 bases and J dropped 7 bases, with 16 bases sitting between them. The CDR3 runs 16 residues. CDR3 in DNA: TGTGCCATCAGTGAGTCGACGGCCCCCGGCCACCAGCCCCAGCATTTT. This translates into CAISESTAPGHQPQHF.

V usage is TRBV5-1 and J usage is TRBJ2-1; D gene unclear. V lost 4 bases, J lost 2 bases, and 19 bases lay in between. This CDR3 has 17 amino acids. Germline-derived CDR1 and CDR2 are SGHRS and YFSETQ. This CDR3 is CASSPTTYQATYNEQFF. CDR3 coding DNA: TGCGCCAGCAGCCCCACAACCTACCAGGCTACCTACAATGAGCAGTTCTTC.

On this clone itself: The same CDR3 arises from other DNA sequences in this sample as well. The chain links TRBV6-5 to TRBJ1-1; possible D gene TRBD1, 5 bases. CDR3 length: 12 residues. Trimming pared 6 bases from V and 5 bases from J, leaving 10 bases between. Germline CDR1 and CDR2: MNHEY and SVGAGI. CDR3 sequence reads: CASRSPGTEAFF. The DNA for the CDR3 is TGTGCCAGCAGATCTCCAGGGACTGAAGCTTTCTTT.

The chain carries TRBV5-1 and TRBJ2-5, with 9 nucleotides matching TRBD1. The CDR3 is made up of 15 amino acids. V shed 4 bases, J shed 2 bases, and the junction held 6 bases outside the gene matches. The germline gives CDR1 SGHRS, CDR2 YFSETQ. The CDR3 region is CASSGTGRRQETQYF. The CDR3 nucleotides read TGCGCCAGCAGCGGGACAGGGCGGAGACAAGAGACCCAGTACTTC.

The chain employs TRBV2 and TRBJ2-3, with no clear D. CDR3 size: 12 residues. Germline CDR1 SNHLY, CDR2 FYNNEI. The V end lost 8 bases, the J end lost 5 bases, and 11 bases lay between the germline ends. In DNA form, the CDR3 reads TGTGCCAGCTCTCCGGCGTTAGATACGCAGTATTTT. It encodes CASSPALDTQYF. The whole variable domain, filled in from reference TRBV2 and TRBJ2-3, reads EPEVTQTPSHQVTQMGQEVILRCVPISNHLYFYWYRQILGQKVEFLVSFYNNEISEKSEIFDDQFSVERPDGSNFTLKIRSTKLEDSAMYFCASSPALDTQYFGPGTRLTVL.

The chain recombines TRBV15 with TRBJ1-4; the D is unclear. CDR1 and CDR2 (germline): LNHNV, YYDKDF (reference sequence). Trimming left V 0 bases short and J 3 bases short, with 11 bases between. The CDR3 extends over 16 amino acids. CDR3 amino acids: CATSRDRGSSNEKLFF. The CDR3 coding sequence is TGTGCCACCAGCAGAGATCGCGGGTCGTCTAATGAAAAACTGTTTTTT.

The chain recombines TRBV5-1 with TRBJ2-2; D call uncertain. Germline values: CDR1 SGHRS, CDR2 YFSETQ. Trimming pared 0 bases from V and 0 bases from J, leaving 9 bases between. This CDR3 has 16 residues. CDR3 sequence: CASSLGRFANTGELFF. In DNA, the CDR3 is TGCGCCAGCAGCTTGGGGAGATTCGCGAACACCGGGGAGCTGTTTTTT. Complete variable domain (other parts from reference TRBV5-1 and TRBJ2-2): KAGVTQTPRYLIKTRGQQVTLSCSPISGHRSVSWYQQTPGQGLQFLFEYFSETQRNKGNFPGRFSGRQFSNSRSEMNVSTLELGDSALYLCASSLGRFANTGELFFGEGSRLTVL.

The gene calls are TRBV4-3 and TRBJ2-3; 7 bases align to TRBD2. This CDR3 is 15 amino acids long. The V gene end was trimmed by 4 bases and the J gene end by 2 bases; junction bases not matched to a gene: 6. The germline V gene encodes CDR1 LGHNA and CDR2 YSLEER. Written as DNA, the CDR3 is TGCGCCAGCAGCCTTGAGAGCGGGACCACAGATACGCAGTATTTT. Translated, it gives CASSLESGTTDTQYF.

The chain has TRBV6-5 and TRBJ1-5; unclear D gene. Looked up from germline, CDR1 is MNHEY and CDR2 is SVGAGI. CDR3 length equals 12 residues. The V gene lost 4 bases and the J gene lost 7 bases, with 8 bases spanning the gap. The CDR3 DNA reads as TGTGCCAGCAGTTGGGGTACCCAGCCCCAGCATTTT. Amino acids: CASSWGTQPQHF.

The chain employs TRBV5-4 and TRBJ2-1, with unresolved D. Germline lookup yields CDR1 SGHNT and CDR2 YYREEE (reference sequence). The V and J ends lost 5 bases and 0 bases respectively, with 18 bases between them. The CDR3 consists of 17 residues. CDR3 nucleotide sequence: TGTGCCAGCAGTCCACCCGTTTTCTCCCCCTCCTACAATGAGCAGTTCTTC. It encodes CASSPPVFSPSYNEQFF. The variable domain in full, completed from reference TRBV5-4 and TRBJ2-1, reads ETGVTQSPTHLIKTRGQQVTLRCSSQSGHNTVSWYQQALGQGPQFIFQYYREEENGRGNFPPRFSGLQFPNYSSELNVNALELDDSALYLCASSPPVFSPSYNEQFFGPGTRLTVL.

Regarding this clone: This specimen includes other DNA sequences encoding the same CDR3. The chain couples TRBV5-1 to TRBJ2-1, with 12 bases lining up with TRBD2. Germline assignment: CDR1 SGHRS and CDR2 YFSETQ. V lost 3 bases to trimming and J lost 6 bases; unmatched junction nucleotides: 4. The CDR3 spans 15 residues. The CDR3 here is CASSSLAGGPNEQFF. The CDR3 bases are TGCGCCAGCAGCTCACTAGCGGGGGGACCCAATGAGCAGTTCTTC.

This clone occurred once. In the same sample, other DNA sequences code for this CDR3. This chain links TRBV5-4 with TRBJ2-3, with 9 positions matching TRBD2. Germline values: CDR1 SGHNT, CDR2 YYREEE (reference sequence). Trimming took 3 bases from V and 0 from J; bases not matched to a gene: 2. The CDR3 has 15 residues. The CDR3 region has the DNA TGTGCCAGCAGCTCTAGCGGGACTAGCACAGATACGCAGTATTTT. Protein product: CASSSSGTSTDTQYF. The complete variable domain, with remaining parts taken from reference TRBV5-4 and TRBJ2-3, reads ETGVTQSPTHLIKTRGQQVTLRCSSQSGHNTVSWYQQALGQGPQFIFQYYREEENGRGNFPPRFSGLQFPNYSSELNVNALELDDSALYLCASSSSGTSTDTQYFGPGTRLTVL.

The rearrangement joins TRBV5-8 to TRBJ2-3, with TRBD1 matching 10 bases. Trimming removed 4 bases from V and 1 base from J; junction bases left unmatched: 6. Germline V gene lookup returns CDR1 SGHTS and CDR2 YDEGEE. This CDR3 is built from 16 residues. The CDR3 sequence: CASSPRTGGGTDTQYF. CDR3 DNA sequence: TGTGCCAGCAGCCCGCGGACAGGGGGAGGCACAGATACGCAGTATTTT.